The 17 T cell receptor beta chains below were found in one sample sequenced in a study of cytomegalovirus exposure and HLA in healthy donors. 60 Vbeta and 13 Jbeta primers were used in PCR. Method: immunoSEQ multiplex PCR; TCRdb's copy keeps in-frame clones and lacks some. The sample consists of under 300,000 clones, over 90% of them appearing once. The sequencing sample was made of PBMCs. Receptor source: a girl aged 2-10 years in good health and CMV-seronegative.

This clone occurred once. The chain recombines TRBV7-9 with TRBJ2-7, with a possible D match to TRBD2 (6 bases). Germline V gene lookup returns CDR1 SEHNR and CDR2 FQNEAQ (reference sequence). This CDR3 has 14 amino acids. The V end lost 2 bases, the J end lost 0 bases, and 8 bases lay between the germline ends. The CDR3 reads CASSLNGGSYEQYF. The CDR3 coding sequence is TGTGCCAGCAGCTTAAACGGGGGCTCCTACGAGCAGTACTTC. The variable domain in full, with the rest retrieved from reference TRBV7-9 and TRBJ2-7, is DTGVSQNPRHKITKRGQNVTFRCDPISEHNRLYWYRQTLGQGPEFLTYFQNEAQLEKSRLLSDRFSAERPKGSFSTLEIQRTEQGDSAMYLCASSLNGGSYEQYFGPGTRLTVT.

This chain joins TRBV19 and TRBJ1-1, with D unclear. The germline V and J ends were trimmed by 5 bases and 1 base, with 8 bases remaining between them. The CDR3 consists of 13 residues. The germline CDR1 and CDR2 sequences are LNHDA and SQIVND (reference sequence). CDR3 DNA sequence: TGTGCCAGTAGTCCTAAAAGGAACACTGAAGCTTTCTTT. It translates to CASSPKRNTEAFF.

The J gene is TRBJ2-7, the V gene TRBV6-1; TRBD2 might be the D (5 bases). CDR3 size: 13 residues. Germline assignment: CDR1 MNHNS and CDR2 SASEGT. The V end was cut by 8 bases, the J end by 1 base, with 12 bases between. The CDR3 region has the DNA TGTGCCAGCGCTTATCGGGAATCCTACGAGCAGTACTTC. This sequence encodes CASAYRESYEQYF.

V gene TRBV5-1 combines with J gene TRBJ1-2, with no clear D. V shed 0 bases and J shed 1 base, with 13 bases lying between them. Germline loops: CDR1 SGHRS, CDR2 YFSETQ. The CDR3 is made up of 16 amino acids. Here the CDR3 DNA reads TGCGCCAGCAGCTTGGATCTTCTACCCCTTAACTATGGCTACACCTTC. This sequence encodes CASSLDLLPLNYGYTF.

This chain joins TRBV7-9 and TRBJ2-3, with 7 bases lining up with TRBD1. Germline lookup yields CDR1 SEHNR and CDR2 FQNEAQ (reference sequence). The V segment lost 4 bases and the J segment 0 bases; nucleotides outside the gene matches: 4. The CDR3 runs 15 residues. CDR3: CASSSPGQSTDTQYF. The CDR3 nucleotides are TGTGCCAGCAGCTCACCGGGACAGAGCACAGATACGCAGTATTTT.

The gene calls are TRBV5-1 and TRBJ1-1, with a weak D call TRBD1 (5 bases). V was cut by 6 bases and J by 3 bases, with 15 bases left in between. Germline values: CDR1 SGHRS, CDR2 YFSETQ. This CDR3 has 14 residues. The CDR3 sequence: CASTPRGTDTEAFF. The CDR3 DNA is TGCGCCAGCACCCCACGGGGGACGGACACTGAAGCTTTCTTT.

This clone is a singleton in its sample. Other DNA sequences in this specimen translate into the identical CDR3. The rearrangement joins TRBV7-8 to TRBJ1-5, with 9 bases matching TRBD1. Germline lookup yields CDR1 SGHVS and CDR2 FQNEAQ. The V segment lost 1 base and the J segment 2 bases; nucleotides outside the gene matches: 0. The CDR3 sequence is 15 residues long. This CDR3 is CASSLGTGGNQPQHF. The CDR3 DNA reads as TGTGCCAGCAGCTTAGGGACAGGGGGCAATCAGCCCCAGCATTTT.

This chain's CDR3 is CASSFMTGWPHQPQHF. The CDR3 nucleotides read TGTGCCAGCAGTTTCATGACAGGGTGGCCGCATCAGCCCCAGCATTTT. The V call is TRBV6-5, the J call TRBJ1-5; TRBD1 agrees at 7 bases. The junction had 11 bases not matched to a gene; V was cut back by 4 bases and J by 5 bases. Germline values: CDR1 MNHEY, CDR2 SVGAGI. This CDR3 spans 16 amino acids.

CDR3 region: CATSRLGLAPDTQYF. CDR3 bases: TGTGCCACCAGCAGGCTGGGACTAGCTCCAGATACGCAGTATTTT. This chain joins TRBV15 and TRBJ2-3; the match to TRBD2 covers 9 bases. J was trimmed by 4 bases and V by 3 bases; bases with no gene match: 5. CDR3 length: 15 amino acids. Germline V lookup: CDR1 LNHNV, CDR2 YYDKDF (reference sequence).

The V and J genes are TRBV5-1 and TRBJ2-1, with TRBD1 matching over 7 bases. This CDR3 has 15 amino acids. Looked up from germline, CDR1 is SGHRS and CDR2 is YFSETQ. V was clipped by 4 bases and J by 5 bases; unmatched bases: 9. The CDR3 here is CASSLTGAIHNEQFF. DNA for the CDR3: TGCGCCAGCAGCCTCACAGGGGCGATTCACAATGAGCAGTTCTTC. Looking up the rest from reference TRBV5-1 and TRBJ2-1 gives the full variable domain: KAGVTQTPRYLIKTRGQQVTLSCSPISGHRSVSWYQQTPGQGLQFLFEYFSETQRNKGNFPGRFSGRQFSNSRSEMNVSTLELGDSALYLCASSLTGAIHNEQFFGPGTRLTVL.

The J gene is TRBJ2-7, the V gene TRBV4-1, with D perhaps TRBD1 (5 bases). There are 15 residues in the CDR3. Looked up from germline, CDR1 is MGHRA and CDR2 is YSYEKL. V was clipped by 0 bases and J by 5 bases, with 14 bases between them. The CDR3 here is CASSQESGLSNEQYF. In nucleotides, the CDR3 is TGCGCCAGCAGCCAAGAGTCAGGGCTTTCGAACGAGCAGTACTTC.

The gene calls are TRBV5-5 and TRBJ2-1; TRBD2 aligns across 11 bases. Germline CDR1 is SGHKS and CDR2 is YYEKEE (reference sequence). The J segment lost 5 bases and the V segment lost 2 bases, leaving 6 bases of the junction unmatched. The CDR3 is 16 residues long. The CDR3 bases are TGTGCCAGCAGCTTTAGCGGGGGGGCCTTTAACAATGAGCAGTTCTTC. As protein: CASSFSGGAFNNEQFF.

The chain combines TRBV7-6 with TRBJ2-1; 9 nucleotides agree with TRBD2. Germline assignment: CDR1 SGHVS and CDR2 FNYEAQ. CDR3 length: 14 amino acids. The CDR3 DNA sequence: TGTGTGTTAGGTAGCGGGAGAGAATGCAATGAGCAGTTCTTC. Translating gives CVLGSGRECNEQFF. The entire variable domain, with the rest obtained from reference TRBV7-6 and TRBJ2-1, is as follows: GAGVSQSPRYKVTKRGQDVALRCDPISGHVSLYWYRQALGQGPEFLTYFNYEAQQDKSGLPNDRFSAERPEGSISTLTIQRTEQRDSAMYRCVLGSGRECNEQFFGPGTRLTVL.

The J gene is TRBJ1-1, the V gene TRBV29-1, with a weak D call TRBD1 (5 bases). The CDR3 runs to 13 residues. Germline CDR1 SQVTM, CDR2 ANQGSEA. V lost 4 bases, J lost 4 bases, and 13 bases lay in between. Here the CDR3 reads CSVVPGLSTEAFF. CDR3 sequence (DNA): TGCAGCGTTGTCCCAGGGCTGAGCACTGAAGCTTTCTTT.

The V and J genes are TRBV28 and TRBJ1-5; D call uncertain. The CDR3 has 16 amino acids. V lost 3 bases, J lost 2 bases, and 14 bases lay in between. Germline CDR1 and CDR2: MDHEN and SYDVKM. The CDR3 reads CASSLVAGNGNQPQHF. The DNA for the CDR3 is TGTGCCAGCAGTTTGGTGGCCGGGAACGGCAATCAGCCCCAGCATTTT.

The count of this clone is one. This chain connects TRBV19 to TRBJ1-1; 7 bases align to TRBD1. Trimming removed 4 bases from V and 2 bases from J; junction bases left unmatched: 4. CDR1 and CDR2 from the germline V gene are LNHDA and SQIVND (reference sequence). The CDR3 runs to 14 residues. CDR3 region: CASSRDRYNTEAFF. CDR3 sequence (DNA): TGTGCCAGTAGTAGGGACAGATACAACACTGAAGCTTTCTTT.

The chain joins TRBV20-1 to TRBJ2-5; D call uncertain. The CDR3 spans 10 residues. Germline V CDR1 and CDR2: DFQATT, SNEGSKA (reference sequence). Trimming pared 3 bases from V and 6 bases from J, leaving 5 bases between. The CDR3 spells CSASLQTQYF. In DNA, the CDR3 is TGCAGTGCTAGTCTACAGACCCAGTACTTC.